The source of this TCR beta chain is a study of response to subunit inactivated influenza vaccine. TCRdb called the RT-PCR reads again in MiXCR, with one record for every CDR3 protein. The sample includes over 800,000 distinct CDR3 sequences, about 20% of them seen just once. Regarding the study as a whole: With each seasonal influenza vaccination, the authors suggested, few new T cells are recruited.

This clonotype has a count of ten or more. What it binds is unknown. CDR1 KGHDR and CDR2 SFDVKD come from the germline V gene. This CDR3 has 11 residues. Trimming left V 7 bases short and J 8 bases short, with 8 bases between. The sample here was PBMCs from blood, taken roughly 5 days after vaccination. The sequence derives from a man aged 45-60 years who received an inactivated influenza vaccine. V and J are TRBV24-1 and TRBJ2-1, with no clear D. The CDR3 loop is CATSRADEQFF. Here the CDR3 DNA reads TGTGCCACCAGCCGGGCGGATGAGCAGTTCTTC.